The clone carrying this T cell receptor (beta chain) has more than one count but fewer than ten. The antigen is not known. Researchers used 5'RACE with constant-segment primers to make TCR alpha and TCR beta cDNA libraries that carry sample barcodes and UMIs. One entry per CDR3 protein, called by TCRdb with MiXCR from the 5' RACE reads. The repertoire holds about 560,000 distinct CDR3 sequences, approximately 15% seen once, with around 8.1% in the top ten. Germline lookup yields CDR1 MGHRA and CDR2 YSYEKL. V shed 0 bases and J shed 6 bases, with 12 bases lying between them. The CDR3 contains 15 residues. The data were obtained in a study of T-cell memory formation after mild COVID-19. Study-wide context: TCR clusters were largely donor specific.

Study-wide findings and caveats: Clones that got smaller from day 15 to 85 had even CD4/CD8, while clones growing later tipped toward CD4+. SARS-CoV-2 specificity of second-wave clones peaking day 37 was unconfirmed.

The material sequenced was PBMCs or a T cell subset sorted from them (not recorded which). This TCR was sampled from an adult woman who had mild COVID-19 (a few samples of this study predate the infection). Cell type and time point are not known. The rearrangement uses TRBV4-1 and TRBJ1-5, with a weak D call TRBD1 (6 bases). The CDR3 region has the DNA TGCGCCAGCAGCCAAGATTGGGGACAAAGTCAGCCCCAGCATTTT. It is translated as CASSQDWGQSQPQHF.